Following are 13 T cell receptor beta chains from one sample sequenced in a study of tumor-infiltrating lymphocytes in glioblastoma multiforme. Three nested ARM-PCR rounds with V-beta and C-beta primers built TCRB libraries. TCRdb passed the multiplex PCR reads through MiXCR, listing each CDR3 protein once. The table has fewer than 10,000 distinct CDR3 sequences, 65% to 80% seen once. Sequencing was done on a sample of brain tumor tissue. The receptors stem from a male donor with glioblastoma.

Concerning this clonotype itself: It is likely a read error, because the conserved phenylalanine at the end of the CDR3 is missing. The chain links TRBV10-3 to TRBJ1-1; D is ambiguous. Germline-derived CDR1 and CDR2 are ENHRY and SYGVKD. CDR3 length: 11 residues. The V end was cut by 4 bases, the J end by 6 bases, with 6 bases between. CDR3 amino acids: CAISGQSEAFL. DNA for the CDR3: TGTGCCATCAGTGGGCAATCTGAAGCTTTCCTT.

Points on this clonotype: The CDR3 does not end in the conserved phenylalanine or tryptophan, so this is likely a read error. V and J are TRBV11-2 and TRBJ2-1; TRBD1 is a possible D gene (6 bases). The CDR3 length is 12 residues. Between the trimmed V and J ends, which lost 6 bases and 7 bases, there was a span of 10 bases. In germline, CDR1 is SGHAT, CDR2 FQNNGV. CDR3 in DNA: TGTGCCAGCAGGTGGGGGCAAAATGAGCAGTTCTCC. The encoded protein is CASRWGQNEQFS.

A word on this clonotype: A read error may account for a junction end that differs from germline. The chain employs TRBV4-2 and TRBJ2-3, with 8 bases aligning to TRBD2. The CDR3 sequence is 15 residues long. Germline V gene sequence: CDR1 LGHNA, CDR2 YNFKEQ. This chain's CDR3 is CTSSQRTSNTDTQYF. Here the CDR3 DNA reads TGTACCAGCAGCCAAAGGACTAGCAACACAGATACGCAGTATTTT.

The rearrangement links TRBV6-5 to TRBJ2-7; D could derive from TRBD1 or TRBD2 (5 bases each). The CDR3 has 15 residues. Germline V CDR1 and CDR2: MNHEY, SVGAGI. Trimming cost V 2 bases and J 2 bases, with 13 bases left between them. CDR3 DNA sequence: TGTGCCAGCAGTTACGGGTGGGACCGGGCCTACGAGCAGTACTTC. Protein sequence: CASSYGWDRAYEQYF.

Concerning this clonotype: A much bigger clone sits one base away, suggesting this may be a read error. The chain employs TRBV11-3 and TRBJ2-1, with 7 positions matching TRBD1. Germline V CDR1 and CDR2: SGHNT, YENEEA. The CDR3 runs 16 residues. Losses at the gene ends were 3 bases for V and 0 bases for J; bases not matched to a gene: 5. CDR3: CASSLGRGTSYNEQFF. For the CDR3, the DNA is TGTGCCAGCAGCTTGGGCAGGGGGACCTCCTACAATGAGCAGTTCTTC. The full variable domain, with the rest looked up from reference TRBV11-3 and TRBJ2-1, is EAGVVQSPRYKIIEKKQPVAFWCNPISGHNTLYWYLQNLGQGPELLIRYENEEAVDDSQLPKDRFSAERLKGVDSTLKIQPAELGDSAVYLCASSLGRGTSYNEQFFGPGTRLTVL.

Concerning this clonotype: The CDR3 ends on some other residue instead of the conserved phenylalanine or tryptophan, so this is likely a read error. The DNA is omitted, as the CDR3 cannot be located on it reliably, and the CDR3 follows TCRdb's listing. The CDR3 loop reads CASSSPGGGTYEQYL. The chain couples TRBV11-2 to TRBJ2-7; TRBD1, the table's D call, was not compared with the DNA. The CDR3 numbers 15 amino acids, ends counted. The germline V gene encodes CDR1 SGHAT and CDR2 FQNNGV.

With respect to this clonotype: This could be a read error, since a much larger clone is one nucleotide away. In DNA form, the CDR3 reads TGTGCCAGCAGCAAAGCTTTCTGGGACGGGTTTTGGCCCCAGCATTTT. It is translated as CASSKAFWDGFWPQHF. The chain employs TRBV21-1 and TRBJ1-5; the table's TRBD1 call for D was not verified on the DNA. TRBV21-1 is a pseudogene. This CDR3 has 16 amino acids.

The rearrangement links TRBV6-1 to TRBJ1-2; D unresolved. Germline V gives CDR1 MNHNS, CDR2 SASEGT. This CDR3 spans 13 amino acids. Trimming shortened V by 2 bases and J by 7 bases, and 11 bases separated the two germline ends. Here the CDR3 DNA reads TGTGCCAGCAGTGAAACGGCAAACGGTGGCTACACCTTC. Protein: CASSETANGGYTF.

CDR3 bases: TGTGCCAGCAGACCGCAGGGCAGGGCGGTCCAAGAGACCCAGTACTTC. This gives the protein CASRPQGRAVQETQYF. The rearrangement joins TRBV11-2 to TRBJ2-5, with a weak D call TRBD1 (5 bases). This CDR3 region has 16 residues. The ends were cut back, 6 bases at V and 1 base at J, with 18 bases in the middle. Germline lookup yields CDR1 SGHAT and CDR2 FQNNGV.

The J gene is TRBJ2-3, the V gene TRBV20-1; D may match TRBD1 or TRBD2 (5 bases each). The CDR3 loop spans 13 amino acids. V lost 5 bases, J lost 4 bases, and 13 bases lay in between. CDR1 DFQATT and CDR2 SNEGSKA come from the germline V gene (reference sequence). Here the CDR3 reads CSAEGQRPDTQYF. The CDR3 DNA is TGCAGTGCTGAGGGGCAACGGCCAGATACGCAGTATTTT.

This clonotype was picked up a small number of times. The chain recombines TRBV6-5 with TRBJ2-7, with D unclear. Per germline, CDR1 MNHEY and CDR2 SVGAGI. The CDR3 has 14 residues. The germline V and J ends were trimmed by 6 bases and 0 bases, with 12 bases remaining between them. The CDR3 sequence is CASSPDGISYEQYF. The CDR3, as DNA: TGTGCCAGCAGCCCGGACGGTATCTCCTACGAGCAGTACTTC.

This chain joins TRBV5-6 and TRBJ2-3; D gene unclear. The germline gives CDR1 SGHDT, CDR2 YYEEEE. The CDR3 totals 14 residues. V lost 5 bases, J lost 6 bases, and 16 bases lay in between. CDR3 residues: CASRLQGSADTQYF. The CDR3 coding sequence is TGTGCCAGCAGGCTTCAAGGGTCGGCGGATACGCAGTATTTT.

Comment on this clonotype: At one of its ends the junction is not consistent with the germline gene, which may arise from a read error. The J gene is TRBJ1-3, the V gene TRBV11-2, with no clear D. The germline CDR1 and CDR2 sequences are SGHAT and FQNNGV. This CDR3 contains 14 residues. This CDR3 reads CALSQPRELNTIHF. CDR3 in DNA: TGTGCCCTCAGCCAGCCCAGAGAGCTGAACACCATACATTTT.